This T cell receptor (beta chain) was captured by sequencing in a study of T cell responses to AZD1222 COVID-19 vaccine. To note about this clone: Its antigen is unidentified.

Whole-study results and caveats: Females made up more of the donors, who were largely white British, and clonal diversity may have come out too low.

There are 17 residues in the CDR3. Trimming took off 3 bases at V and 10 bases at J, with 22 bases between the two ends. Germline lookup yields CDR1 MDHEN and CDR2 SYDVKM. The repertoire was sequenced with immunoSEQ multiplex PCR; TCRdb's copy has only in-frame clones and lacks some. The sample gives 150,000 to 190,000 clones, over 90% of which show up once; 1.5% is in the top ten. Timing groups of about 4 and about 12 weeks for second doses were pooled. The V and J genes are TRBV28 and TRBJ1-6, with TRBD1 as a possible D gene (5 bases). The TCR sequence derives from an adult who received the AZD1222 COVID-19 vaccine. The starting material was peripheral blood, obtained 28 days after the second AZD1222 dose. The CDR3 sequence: CASSFSQGGFAVSPLHF. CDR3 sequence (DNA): TGTGCCAGCAGTTTTAGCCAGGGAGGGTTTGCTGTCTCACCCCTCCACTTT.